Listed below are T cell receptor beta chains from one sample, sequenced in a study of neurological immune-mediated disorders. TCRdb independently ran MiXCR on the 5' RACE reads; one entry per CDR3 protein. Counted here are about 60,000 distinct CDR3 sequences, 3% to 4% occurring once; the ten biggest clones make up 6% to 9%. Sample: PBMCs. The source of these receptors is a woman aged 55-69 years with multiple sclerosis. The CDR3 runs from the conserved cysteine through the conserved F or W. Each record gives: D gene, clone size, V gene, J gene, CDR3 protein, CDR3 DNA. A D gene is named only where the DNA matches it firmly. Size is stated as once, few, many, or a class for an expanded clone.

D gene: .
clone size: many
V gene: TRBV7-9
J gene: TRBJ2-2
CDR3 protein: CASSAGELFF
CDR3 DNA: TGTGCCAGCAGCGCCGGGGAGCTGTTTTTT

D gene: TRBD2
clone size: many
V gene: TRBV5-1
J gene: TRBJ2-1
CDR3 protein: CASSFHGPSGPDEQFF
CDR3 DNA: TGCGCCAGCAGCTTTCACGGGCCTAGCGGGCCGGATGAGCAGTTCTTC

D gene: .
clone size: many
V gene: TRBV7-3
J gene: TRBJ2-3
CDR3 protein: CASSFSRGPMDTQYF
CDR3 DNA: TGTGCCAGCAGCTTCTCGCGGGGGCCCATGGATACGCAGTATTTT

D gene: .
clone size: many
V gene: TRBV12-3/TRBV12-4
J gene: TRBJ1-1
CDR3 protein: CASSLGRVDTEAFF
CDR3 DNA: TGTGCCAGCAGTTTGGGGCGCGTGGACACTGAAGCTTTCTTT

D gene: TRBD1
clone size: many
V gene: TRBV3-1
J gene: TRBJ2-1
CDR3 protein: CASSRQGALVNEQFF
CDR3 DNA: TGTGCCAGCAGTCGACAGGGGGCTTTGGTCAATGAGCAGTTCTTC

D gene: .
clone size: many
V gene: TRBV12-3/TRBV12-4
J gene: TRBJ1-6
CDR3 protein: CASILGIDSPLHF
CDR3 DNA: TGTGCCAGCATCCTTGGGATAGATTCACCCCTCCACTTT

D gene: .
clone size: many
V gene: TRBV4-1
J gene: TRBJ2-3
CDR3 protein: CASSQAPGATDTQYF
CDR3 DNA: TGCGCCAGCAGCCAAGCCCCAGGGGCTACAGATACGCAGTATTTT

D gene: .
clone size: many
V gene: TRBV28
J gene: TRBJ1-2
CDR3 protein: CASRLDRIYGYTF
CDR3 DNA: TGTGCCAGCAGGTTGGACAGAATCTATGGCTACACCTTC

D gene: TRBD1
clone size: many
V gene: TRBV5-1
J gene: TRBJ1-1
CDR3 protein: CASSLDRAVTEAFF
CDR3 DNA: TGCGCCAGCAGCTTAGACAGGGCGGTCACTGAAGCTTTCTTT

D gene: TRBD2
clone size: many
V gene: TRBV7-9
J gene: TRBJ2-3
CDR3 protein: CASSSIWRERSTDTQYF
CDR3 DNA: TGTGCCAGCAGCTCCATATGGCGGGAGCGTTCCACAGATACGCAGTATTTT

D gene: TRBD1
clone size: many
V gene: TRBV20-1
J gene: TRBJ2-7
CDR3 protein: CSAKKTGLDEQYF
CDR3 DNA: TGCAGTGCTAAGAAGACAGGGTTGGACGAGCAGTACTTC

D gene: .
clone size: many
V gene: TRBV4-1
J gene: TRBJ2-1
CDR3 protein: CASSQAPQEAFNEQFF
CDR3 DNA: TGCGCCAGCAGCCAAGCACCACAGGAGGCCTTCAATGAGCAGTTCTTC

D gene: .
clone size: many
V gene: TRBV5-1
J gene: TRBJ2-6
CDR3 protein: CASSLYGGTGANVLTF
CDR3 DNA: TGCGCCAGCAGCTTGTATGGGGGCACTGGGGCCAACGTCCTGACTTTC